These T cell receptor beta chains were read from a single sample in a study of CD8+CD57+ T cells in acquired aplastic anemia. TCRdb independently ran MiXCR on the reads; one entry per CDR3 protein. The data hold about 400,000 distinct CDR3 sequences, with just under 70% observed a single time. Sequencing was performed on sorted CD4+, CD8+, or CD8+CD57+ T cells (not recorded which) from PBMCs. These receptors were taken from a human donor in good health, serving as a control. The CDR3 runs from the conserved cysteine through the conserved F or W. Fields, in order: J gene, D gene, V gene, clone size, CDR3 DNA, CDR3 protein. The D gene is left open where the match is weak. Rows may omit the clone size; those that give it use once, few, many or a size class.

>TRBJ2-1|TRBD2|TRBV2|.
TGTGCCAGCAGCGCAGGACTAGCGGGGCTAAATGAGCAGTTCTTC
CASSAGLAGLNEQFF
>TRBJ2-7|.|TRBV5-4|.
TGTGCCAGCAGCTTAGGGCTAGCCGGGCAGGGTCGCTACGAGCAGTACTTC
CASSLGLAGQGRYEQYF
>TRBJ2-2|.|TRBV5-4|.
TGTGCCAGCAGCTTAGGTGGAGAGAACACCGGGGAGCTGTTTTTT
CASSLGGENTGELFF
>TRBJ2-3|.|TRBV20-1|.
TGCAGTGTTAGCCCCGGGGCCTTGGAAGATACGCAGTATTTT
CSVSPGALEDTQYF
>TRBJ2-3|.|TRBV5-5|.
TGCGCCAGCAGCGCTGGACATGGGCCAGATACGCAGTATTTT
CASSAGHGPDTQYF
>TRBJ1-6|.|TRBV3-1|many
TGTGCCAGCAGCCGGCAATATAATTCACCCCTCCACTTT
CASSRQYNSPLHF
>TRBJ2-7|.|TRBV20-1|many
TGCAGTGCTAGAACAGTGCCAACCTACGAGCAGTACTTC
CSARTVPTYEQYF
>TRBJ2-3|.|TRBV12-3/TRBV12-4|many
TGTGCCAGCAGTCCCATCACAGATACGCAGTATTTT
CASSPITDTQYF
>TRBJ2-7|.|TRBV10-3|few
TGTGCCATCAGTGAGTCGTCCATTAGGCAGGCTAGCGAGCAGTACTTC
CAISESSIRQASEQYF
>TRBJ1-2|.|TRBV6-2/TRBV6-3|.
TGTGCCAGCGGAGGGCAGGCAGGGTATGGCTACACCTTC
CASGGQAGYGYTF
>TRBJ1-5|.|TRBV4-2|many
TGTGCCAGCAGCCAAGACAGGGCGGGCAATCAGCCCCAGCATTTT
CASSQDRAGNQPQHF
>TRBJ1-6|.|TRBV12-3/TRBV12-4|few
TGTGCCAGCACTACAAGTCCTTCACCCCTCCACTTT
CASTTSPSPLHF
>TRBJ1-4|TRBD1|TRBV7-3|.
TGTGCCAGCAGCGAGGACAGGGGTGATGAAAAACTGTTTTTT
CASSEDRGDEKLFF
>TRBJ1-6|.|TRBV14|.
TGTGCCAGCAGCTCCGGGACCAGCTACTCACCCCTCCACTTT
CASSSGTSYSPLHF
>TRBJ1-4|TRBD1|TRBV6-2/TRBV6-3|.
TGTGCCAGCTGGGCGGGACAGGCAACTAATGAAAAACTGTTTTTT
CASWAGQATNEKLFF
>TRBJ1-5|TRBD1|TRBV19|.
TGTGCCAGTAGTATAGGGGGACAGGGGGAACAGCCCCAGCATTTT
CASSIGGQGEQPQHF
>TRBJ2-1|.|TRBV3-1|many
TGTGCCAGCAGCCCTCCGGGACCATCGTTTGAGCAGTTCTTC
CASSPPGPSFEQFF
>TRBJ2-5|TRBD2|TRBV2|.
TGTGCCAGCAGCGGGGGGGGGGGAGAAGAGACCCAGTACTTC
CASSGGGGEETQYF
>TRBJ1-2|TRBD1|TRBV7-3|.
TGTGCCAGCAGTGATCCAGGGACAGGCTATGGCTACACCTTC
CASSDPGTGYGYTF
>TRBJ2-1|.|TRBV20-1|.
TGCAGTGCTCGAGGGGAAGATAAGAAGAAGCAGTTCTTC
CSARGEDKKKQFF
>TRBJ1-4|.|TRBV29-1|.
TGCAGCGTCTCAGGGGATAATGAAAACCTGTTTTTT
CSVSGDNENLFF
>TRBJ1-6|.|TRBV15|few
TGTGCCACCAGCAGAGATGTTTCCTATAATTCACCCCTCCACTTT
CATSRDVSYNSPLHF
>TRBJ1-3|.|TRBV20-1|.
TGCAGTGCCACAGATATCACAGAGTCCGGAAACACCATATATTTT
CSATDITESGNTIYF
>TRBJ1-5|.|TRBV19|.
TGTGCCAGTTGTTACGGGGGTACCGGCAATCAGCCCCAGCATTTT
CASCYGGTGNQPQHF
>TRBJ2-3|.|TRBV20-1|.
TGCAGTGCTAACACGGGAAACACTGAAGCAGATACGCAGTATTTT
CSANTGNTEADTQYF
>TRBJ2-5|TRBD2|TRBV7-9|.
TGTGCCAGCAGGGGGCCAGCGGGGCAGGCGACTGAGTACTTC
CASRGPAGQATEYF
>TRBJ1-1|.|TRBV7-2|.
TGTGCCAGCGTTTCTCTGAACACTGAAGCTTTCTTT
CASVSLNTEAFF
>TRBJ2-7|.|TRBV20-1|.
TGCAGTGCTCGGAAAGACGGATCATCCTACGAGCAGTACTTC
CSARKDGSSYEQYF
>TRBJ1-2|.|TRBV10-3|few
TGTGCCATCAGTGTTGGGGGCGGTGGGGACTATGGCTACACCTTC
CAISVGGGGDYGYTF
>TRBJ1-4|.|TRBV19|many
TGTGCCAGTAGTAATACCGGGACATCCGATGAAAAACTGTTTTTT
CASSNTGTSDEKLFF
>TRBJ2-3|.|TRBV2|.
TGTGCCAGCAGCGAATCGTACACAGATGCGCAGAATTTT
CASSESYTDAQNF
>TRBJ2-7|TRBD1|TRBV12-3/TRBV12-4|once
TGTGCCAGCAGCGGCCAACAGGGGGCCTACGAGCAGTACTTC
CASSGQQGAYEQYF
>TRBJ2-3|.|TRBV7-8|once
TGTGCCAGCACCTCCGACAGGGTGCGGGAGCAGTACTTCCAGTATTTT
CASTSDRVREQYFQYF
>TRBJ2-1|.|TRBV5-4|.
TGTGCCAGCAGCTTCGGCGCAGGGGCCTCCTACAATGAGCAGTTCTTC
CASSFGAGASYNEQFF
>TRBJ2-5|TRBD1|TRBV19|.
TGTGCCAGTAGTATCGGGACAGCACAAGAGACCCAGTACTTC
CASSIGTAQETQYF
>TRBJ2-1|.|TRBV5-4|.
TGTGCCAGCAGCTCCATGCGGGGACAGGAGCAGTTCTTC
CASSSMRGQEQFF
>TRBJ1-2|.|TRBV7-2|.
TGTGCCAGCAGCTTAAGCAGGAACTATGGCTACACCTTC
CASSLSRNYGYTF
>TRBJ1-1|.|TRBV12-5|.
TGTGCCAGCGGAACGACAGGAAGTCGGTTCTTT
CASGTTGSRFF
>TRBJ2-1|.|TRBV2|.
TGTGCCAGCAGTTATGGCGGGAATGAGCAGTTCTTC
CASSYGGNEQFF
>TRBJ1-4|TRBD1|TRBV10-2|.
TGCGCCAGCAGTGACCCGGGACAGTTCGGAGTTGCAACTAATGAAAAACTGTTTTTT
CASSDPGQFGVATNEKLFF